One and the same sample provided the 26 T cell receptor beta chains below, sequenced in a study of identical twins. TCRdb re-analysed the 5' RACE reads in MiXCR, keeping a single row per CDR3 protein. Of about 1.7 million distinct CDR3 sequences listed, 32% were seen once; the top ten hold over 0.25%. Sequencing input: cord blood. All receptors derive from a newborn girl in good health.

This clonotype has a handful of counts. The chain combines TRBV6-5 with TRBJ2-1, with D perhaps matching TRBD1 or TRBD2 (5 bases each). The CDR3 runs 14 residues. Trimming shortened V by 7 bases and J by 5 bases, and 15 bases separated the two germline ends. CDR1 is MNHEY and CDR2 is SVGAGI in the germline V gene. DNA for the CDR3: TGTGCCAGCATATCATTCGGGACCAACAATGAGCAGTTCTTC. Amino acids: CASISFGTNNEQFF.

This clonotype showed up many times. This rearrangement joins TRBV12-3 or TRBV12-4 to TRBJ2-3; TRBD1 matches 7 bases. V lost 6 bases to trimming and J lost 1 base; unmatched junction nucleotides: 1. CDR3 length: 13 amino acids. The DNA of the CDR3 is TGTGCCAGCAGAGGGACAGGCACAGATACGCAGTATTTT. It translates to CASRGTGTDTQYF.

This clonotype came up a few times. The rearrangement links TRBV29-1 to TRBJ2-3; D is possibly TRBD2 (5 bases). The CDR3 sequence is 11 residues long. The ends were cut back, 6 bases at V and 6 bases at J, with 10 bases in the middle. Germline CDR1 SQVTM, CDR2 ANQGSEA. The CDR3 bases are TGCAGCGTCTCTCCGGGGGATACGCAGTATTTT. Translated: CSVSPGDTQYF.

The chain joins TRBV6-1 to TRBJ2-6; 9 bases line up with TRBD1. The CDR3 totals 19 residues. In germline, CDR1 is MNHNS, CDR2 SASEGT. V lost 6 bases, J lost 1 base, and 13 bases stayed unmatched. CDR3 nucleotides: TGTGCCAGCAGGTCTCCGGGACAGGGACTTTTTTCTGGGGCCAACGTCCTGACTTTC. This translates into CASRSPGQGLFSGANVLTF.

CDR3 sequence reads: CASGSLGDTQYF. CDR3 bases: TGTGCCAGCGGGTCTTTAGGGGATACGCAGTATTTT. The chain is built from TRBV2 and TRBJ2-3; D call uncertain. Trimming removed 8 bases from V and 6 bases from J, with 12 bases in between. The CDR3 is made up of 12 amino acids. From germline, CDR1 is SNHLY and CDR2 FYNNEI.

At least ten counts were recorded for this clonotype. The CDR3 DNA reads as TGTGCCACCAGTGATAATCAAACAAAACGGGAGACCCAGTACTTC. It yields the protein CATSDNQTKRETQYF. This sequence joins TRBV24-1 and TRBJ2-5; D remains ambiguous. The CDR3 has 15 residues. V lost 3 bases, J lost 5 bases, and 15 bases lay in between. Looked up from germline, CDR1 is KGHDR and CDR2 is SFDVKD.

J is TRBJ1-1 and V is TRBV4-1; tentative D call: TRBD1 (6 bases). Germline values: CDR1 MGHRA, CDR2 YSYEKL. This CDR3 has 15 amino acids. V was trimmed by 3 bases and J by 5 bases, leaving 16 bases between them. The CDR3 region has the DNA TGCGCCAGCAGCCAGACCTCACTGGGGGCAACTGAAGCTTTCTTT. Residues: CASSQTSLGATEAFF.

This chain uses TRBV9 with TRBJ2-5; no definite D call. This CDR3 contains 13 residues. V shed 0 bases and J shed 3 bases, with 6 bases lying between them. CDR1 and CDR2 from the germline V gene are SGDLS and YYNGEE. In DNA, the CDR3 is TGTGCCAGCAGCGTAGGGGTGGAAGAGACCCAGTACTTC. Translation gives CASSVGVEETQYF. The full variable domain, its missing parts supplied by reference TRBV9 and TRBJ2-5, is DSGVTQTPKHLITATGQRVTLRCSPRSGDLSVYWYQQSLDQGLQFLIQYYNGEERAKGNILERFSAQQFPDLHSELNLSSLELGDSALYFCASSVGVEETQYFGPGTRLLVL.

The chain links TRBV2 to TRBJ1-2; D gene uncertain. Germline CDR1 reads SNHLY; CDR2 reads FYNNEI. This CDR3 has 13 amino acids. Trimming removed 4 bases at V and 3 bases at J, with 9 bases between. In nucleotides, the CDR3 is TGTGCCAGCAGTGCGGGCAAGGACTATGGCTACACCTTC. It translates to CASSAGKDYGYTF.

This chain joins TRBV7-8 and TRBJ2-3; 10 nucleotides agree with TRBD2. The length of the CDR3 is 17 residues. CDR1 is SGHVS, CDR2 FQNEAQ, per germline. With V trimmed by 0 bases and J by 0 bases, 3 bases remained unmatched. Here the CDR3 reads CASSLAGTSASTDTQYF. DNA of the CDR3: TGTGCCAGCAGCTTAGCTGGGACTAGCGCGAGCACAGATACGCAGTATTTT.

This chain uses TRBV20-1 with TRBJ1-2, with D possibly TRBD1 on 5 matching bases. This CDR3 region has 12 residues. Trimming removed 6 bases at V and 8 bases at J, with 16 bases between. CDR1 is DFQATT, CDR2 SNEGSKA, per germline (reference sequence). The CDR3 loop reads CSAQDGGWGYTF. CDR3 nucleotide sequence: TGCAGTGCCCAGGACGGGGGTTGGGGCTACACCTTC.

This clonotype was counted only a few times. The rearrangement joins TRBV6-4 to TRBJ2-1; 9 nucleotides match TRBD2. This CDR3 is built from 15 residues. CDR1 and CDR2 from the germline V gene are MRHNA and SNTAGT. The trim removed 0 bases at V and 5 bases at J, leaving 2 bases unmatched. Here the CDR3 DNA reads TGTGCCAGCAGTGACTCCGGACTAGCGCACAATGAGCAGTTCTTC. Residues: CASSDSGLAHNEQFF.

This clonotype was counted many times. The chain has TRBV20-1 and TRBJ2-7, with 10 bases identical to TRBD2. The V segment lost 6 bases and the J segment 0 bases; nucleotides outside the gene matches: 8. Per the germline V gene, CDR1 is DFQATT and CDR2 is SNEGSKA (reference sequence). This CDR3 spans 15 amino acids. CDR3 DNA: TGCAGTGCCCCCTTCCCTAGCGGGAGCTCCTACGAGCAGTACTTC. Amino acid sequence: CSAPFPSGSSYEQYF.

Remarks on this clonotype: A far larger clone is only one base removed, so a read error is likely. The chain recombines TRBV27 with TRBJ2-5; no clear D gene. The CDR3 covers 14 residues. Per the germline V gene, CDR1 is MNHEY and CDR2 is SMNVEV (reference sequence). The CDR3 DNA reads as TGTACCAGCAGTTTATCCCGAGGACAAGAGACCCAGTACTTC. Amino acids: CTSSLSRGQETQYF.

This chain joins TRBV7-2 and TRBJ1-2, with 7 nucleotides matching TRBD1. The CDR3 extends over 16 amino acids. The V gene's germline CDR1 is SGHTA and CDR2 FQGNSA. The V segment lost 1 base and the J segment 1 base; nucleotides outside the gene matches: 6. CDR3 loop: CASSLVEQGLNYGYTF. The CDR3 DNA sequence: TGTGCCAGCAGCTTAGTGGAACAGGGGCTTAACTATGGCTACACCTTC.

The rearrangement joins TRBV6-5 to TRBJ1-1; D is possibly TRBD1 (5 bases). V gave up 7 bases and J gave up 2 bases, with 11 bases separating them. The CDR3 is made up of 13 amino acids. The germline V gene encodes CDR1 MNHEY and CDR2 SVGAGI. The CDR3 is CASTGIGNTEAFF. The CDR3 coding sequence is TGTGCCAGCACAGGGATTGGCAACACTGAAGCTTTCTTT.

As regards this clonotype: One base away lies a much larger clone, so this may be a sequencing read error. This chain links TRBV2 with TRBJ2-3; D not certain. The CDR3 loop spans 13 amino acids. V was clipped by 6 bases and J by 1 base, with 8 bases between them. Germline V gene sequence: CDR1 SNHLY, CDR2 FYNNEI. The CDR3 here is CASRPDRTDTQYF. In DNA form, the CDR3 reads TGTGCCAGCAGGCCGGACCGCACAGATACGCAGTATTTT.

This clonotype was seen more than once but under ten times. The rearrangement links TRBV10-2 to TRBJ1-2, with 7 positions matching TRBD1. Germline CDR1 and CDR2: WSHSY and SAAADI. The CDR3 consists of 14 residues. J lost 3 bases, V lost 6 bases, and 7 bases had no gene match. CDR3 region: CASSAFQGDYGYTF. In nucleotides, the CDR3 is TGCGCCAGCAGCGCCTTCCAGGGGGACTATGGCTACACCTTC.

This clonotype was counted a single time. In DNA form, the CDR3 reads TGTGCCACCAGCTCCCGGACAGGGAGGGAAAACATTCAGTACTTC. Translation gives CATSSRTGRENIQYF. V gene TRBV15 combines with J gene TRBJ2-4; D may be TRBD1 (8 bases). The germline V gene has CDR1 LNHNV and CDR2 YYDKDF (reference sequence). The CDR3 loop spans 15 amino acids. Between the trimmed V and J ends, which lost 5 bases and 5 bases, there was a span of 16 bases.

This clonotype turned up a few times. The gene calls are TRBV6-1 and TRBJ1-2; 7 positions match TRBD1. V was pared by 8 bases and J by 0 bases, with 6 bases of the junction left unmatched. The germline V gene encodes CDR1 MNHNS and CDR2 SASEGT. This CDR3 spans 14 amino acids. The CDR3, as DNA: TGTGCCAGCCATGGGACAGTTCCTAACTATGGCTACACCTTC. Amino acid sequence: CASHGTVPNYGYTF.

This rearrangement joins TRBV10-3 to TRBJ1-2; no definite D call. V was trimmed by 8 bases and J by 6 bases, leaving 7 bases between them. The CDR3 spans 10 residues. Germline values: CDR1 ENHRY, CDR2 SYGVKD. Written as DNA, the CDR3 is TGTGCCATCCAAAATGATGGCTACACCTTC. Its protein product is CAIQNDGYTF.

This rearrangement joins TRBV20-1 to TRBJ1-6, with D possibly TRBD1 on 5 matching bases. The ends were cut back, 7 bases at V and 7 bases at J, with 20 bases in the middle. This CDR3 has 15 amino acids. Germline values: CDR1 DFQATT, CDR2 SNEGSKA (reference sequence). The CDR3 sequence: CSGDAKGSLNSPLHF. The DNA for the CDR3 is TGCAGTGGCGACGCCAAGGGGAGCCTCAATTCACCCCTCCACTTT.

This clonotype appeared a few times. The CDR3: CASSSRQNLATQYF. The CDR3, as DNA: TGTGCCAGCAGCTCCCGACAGAACCTAGCTACGCAGTATTTT. The chain joins TRBV7-2 to TRBJ2-3; the D gene could be TRBD1 or TRBD2 (5 bases each). This CDR3 has 14 amino acids. Germline CDR1 SGHTA, CDR2 FQGNSA. V lost 4 bases and J 8 bases, leaving 16 bases between the germline ends.

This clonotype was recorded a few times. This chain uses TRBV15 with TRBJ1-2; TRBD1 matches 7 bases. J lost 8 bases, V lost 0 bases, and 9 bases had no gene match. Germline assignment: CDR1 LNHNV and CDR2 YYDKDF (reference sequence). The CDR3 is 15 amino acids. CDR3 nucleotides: TGTGCCACCAGCAGAGATCACAGGGGCTGGAGGGGCTACACCTTC. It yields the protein CATSRDHRGWRGYTF.

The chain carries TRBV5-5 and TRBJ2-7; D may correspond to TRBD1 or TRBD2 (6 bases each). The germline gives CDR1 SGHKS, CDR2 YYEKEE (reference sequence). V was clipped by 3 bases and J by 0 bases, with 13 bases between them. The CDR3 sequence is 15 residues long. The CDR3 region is CASSSSWGASYEQYF. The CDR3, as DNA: TGTGCCAGCAGCTCGTCGTGGGGGGCCTCCTACGAGCAGTACTTC. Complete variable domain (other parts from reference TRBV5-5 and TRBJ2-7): DAGVTQSPTHLIKTRGQQVTLRCSPISGHKSVSWYQQVLGQGPQFIFQYYEKEERGRGNFPDRFSARQFPNYSSELNVNALLLGDSALYLCASSSSWGASYEQYFGPGTRLTVT.

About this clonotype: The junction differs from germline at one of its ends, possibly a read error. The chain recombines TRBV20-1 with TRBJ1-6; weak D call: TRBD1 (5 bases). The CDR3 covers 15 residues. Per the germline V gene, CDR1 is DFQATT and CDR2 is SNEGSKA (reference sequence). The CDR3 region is CSASEQGSYNSPPHF. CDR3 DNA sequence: TGCAGTGCTAGTGAGCAGGGTTCCTATAATTCACCCCCCCACTTT.